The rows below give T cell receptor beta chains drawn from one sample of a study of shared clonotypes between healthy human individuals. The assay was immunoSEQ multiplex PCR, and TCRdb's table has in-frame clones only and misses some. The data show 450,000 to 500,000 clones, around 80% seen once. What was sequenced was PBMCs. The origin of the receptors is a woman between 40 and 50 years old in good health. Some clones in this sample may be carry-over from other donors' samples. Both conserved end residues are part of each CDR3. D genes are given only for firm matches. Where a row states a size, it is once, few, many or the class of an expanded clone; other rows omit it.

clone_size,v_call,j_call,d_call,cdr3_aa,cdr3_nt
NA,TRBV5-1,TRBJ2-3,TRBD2,CASSLVLAGLSTDTQYF,TGCGCCAGCAGCTTGGTCTTAGCGGGGCTTAGCACAGATACGCAGTATTTT
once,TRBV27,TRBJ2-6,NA,CASSPRRGLISGANVLTF,TGTGCCAGCAGCCCCAGAAGGGGCCTCATCTCTGGGGCCAACGTCCTGACTTTC
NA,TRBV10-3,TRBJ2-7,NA,CAISTNRDEQYF,TGTGCCATCAGTACAAACAGGGACGAGCAGTACTTC
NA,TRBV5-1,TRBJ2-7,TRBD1,CASSAGTGYGYEQYF,TGCGCCAGCAGCGCCGGGACAGGGTACGGCTACGAGCAGTACTTC
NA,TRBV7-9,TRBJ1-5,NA,CASSLGRVGGKGNQPQHF,TGTGCCAGCAGCTTAGGCCGCGTGGGGGGAAAGGGCAATCAGCCCCAGCATTTT
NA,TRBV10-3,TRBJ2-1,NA,CAISGGNYNEQFF,TGTGCCATCAGTGGGGGAAATTACAATGAGCAGTTCTTC
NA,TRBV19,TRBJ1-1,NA,CASSMQENTEAFF,TGTGCCAGTAGTATGCAGGAGAACACTGAAGCTTTCTTT
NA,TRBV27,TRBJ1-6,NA,CASSGSGGGRSFLHF,TGTGCCAGCAGTGGGTCCGGCGGGGGTCGGTCATTCCTCCACTTT
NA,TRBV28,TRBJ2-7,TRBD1,CASSEPGTGTTYEQYF,TGTGCCAGCAGTGAACCCGGGACAGGGACAACCTACGAGCAGTACTTC
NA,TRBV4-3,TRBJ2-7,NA,CASSHVVQGGYEQYF,TGCGCCAGCAGCCACGTGGTACAGGGTGGCTACGAGCAGTACTTC
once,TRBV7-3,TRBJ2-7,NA,CASSLSPGPYEQYF,TGTGCCAGCAGCTTAAGCCCGGGGCCCTACGAGCAGTACTTC
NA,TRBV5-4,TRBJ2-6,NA,CASSLVWGRGANVLTF,TGTGCCAGCAGCTTGGTGTGGGGGCGTGGGGCCAACGTCCTGACTTTC
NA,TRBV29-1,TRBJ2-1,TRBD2,CSVGGGYVEQFF,TGCAGCGTGGGGGGGGGTTACGTTGAGCAGTTCTTC
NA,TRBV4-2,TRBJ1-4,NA,CASSQAGEREKLFF,TGTGCCAGCAGCCAAGCAGGGGAGCGGGAAAAACTGTTTTTT
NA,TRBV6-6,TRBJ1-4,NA,CASSNSFATNEKLFF,TGTGCCAGCAGTAATAGCTTTGCAACTAATGAAAAACTGTTTTTT
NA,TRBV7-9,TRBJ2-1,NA,CASSLGGRSSYNEQFF,TGTGCCAGCAGCTTAGGGGGCCGGAGCTCCTACAATGAGCAGTTCTTC
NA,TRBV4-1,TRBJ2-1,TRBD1,CASSQPGQGAREQFF,TGCGCCAGCAGCCAGCCGGGACAGGGGGCGCGTGAGCAGTTCTTC
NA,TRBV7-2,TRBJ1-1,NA,CASSLDRNTEAFF,TGTGCCAGCAGCTTGGACAGAAACACTGAAGCTTTCTTT
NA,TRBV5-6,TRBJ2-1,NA,CASSLGGPSSYNEQFF,TGTGCCAGCAGCTTGGGCGGGCCCAGCTCCTACAATGAGCAGTTCTTC
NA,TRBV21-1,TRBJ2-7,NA,CASSKGRLAGVLGGYEQYF,TGTGCCAGCAGCAAAGGGCGGCTAGCGGGAGTATTGGGGGGCTACGAGCAGTACTTC
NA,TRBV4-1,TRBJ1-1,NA,CASSQDSASRPEAFF,TGCGCCAGCAGCCAAGATTCCGCAAGCAGGCCTGAAGCTTTCTTT
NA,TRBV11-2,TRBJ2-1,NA,CASSSEDQGTNEQFF,TGTGCCAGCAGCTCCGAGGATCAGGGGACAAATGAGCAGTTCTTC
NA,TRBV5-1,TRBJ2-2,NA,CASSLGRGPTGELFF,TGCGCCAGCAGCTTGGGCAGGGGCCCCACCGGGGAGCTGTTTTTT
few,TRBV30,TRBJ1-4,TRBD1,CAWSSLGQGRGFEKLFF,TGTGCCTGGAGTTCACTGGGACAGGGCAGGGGGTTTGAAAAACTGTTTTTT
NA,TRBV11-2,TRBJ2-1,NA,CASSLNAYNEQFF,TGTGCCAGCAGCTTGAACGCCTACAATGAGCAGTTCTTC
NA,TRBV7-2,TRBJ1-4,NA,CASSLVGVANEKLFF,TGTGCCAGCAGCTTAGTGGGGGTGGCTAATGAAAAACTGTTTTTT
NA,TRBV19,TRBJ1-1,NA,CASSLAQNTEAFF,TGTGCCAGTAGTCTAGCCCAGAACACTGAAGCTTTCTTT
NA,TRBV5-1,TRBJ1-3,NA,CASSLEGGNTIYF,TGCGCCAGCAGCTTGGAGGGGGGAAACACCATATATTTT
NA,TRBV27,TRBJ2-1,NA,CASSYGAEQFF,TGTGCCAGCAGTTACGGGGCTGAGCAGTTCTTC
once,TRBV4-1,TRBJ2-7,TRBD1,CASSQFPGQGYEQYF,TGCGCCAGCAGCCAATTTCCGGGACAGGGCTACGAGCAGTACTTC
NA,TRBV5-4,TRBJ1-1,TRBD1,CASSSRDRGNTEAFF,TGTGCCAGCAGCTCGCGGGACAGGGGGAACACTGAAGCTTTCTTT
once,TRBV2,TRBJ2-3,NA,CASSARERIDTQYF,TGTGCCAGCAGTGCACGGGAGAGGATAGATACGCAGTATTTT
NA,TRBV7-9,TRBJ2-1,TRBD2,CASSPASSGISYNEQFF,TGTGCCAGCAGCCCCGCCTCTAGCGGGATATCCTACAATGAGCAGTTCTTC
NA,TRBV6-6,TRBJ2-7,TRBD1,CASSPGTASWGEQYF,TGTGCCAGCAGCCCAGGGACAGCCTCTTGGGGCGAGCAGTACTTC
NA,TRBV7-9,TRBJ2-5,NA,CASSLRGTQYF,TGTGCCAGCAGCTTAAGAGGGACCCAGTACTTC
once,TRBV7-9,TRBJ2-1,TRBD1,CASSSPRGPYEQFF,TGTGCCAGCAGCTCCCCCAGGGGGCCCTATGAGCAGTTCTTC
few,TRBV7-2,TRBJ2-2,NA,CASSLHHLSNTGELFF,TGTGCCAGCAGCCTCCACCACCTGAGTAACACCGGGGAGCTGTTTTTT
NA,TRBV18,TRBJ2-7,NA,CASSGEQYF,TGTGCCAGCTCAGGCGAGCAGTACTTC
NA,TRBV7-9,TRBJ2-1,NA,CASSLNLDREQFF,TGTGCCAGCAGCTTAAATCTCGACAGGGAGCAGTTCTTC